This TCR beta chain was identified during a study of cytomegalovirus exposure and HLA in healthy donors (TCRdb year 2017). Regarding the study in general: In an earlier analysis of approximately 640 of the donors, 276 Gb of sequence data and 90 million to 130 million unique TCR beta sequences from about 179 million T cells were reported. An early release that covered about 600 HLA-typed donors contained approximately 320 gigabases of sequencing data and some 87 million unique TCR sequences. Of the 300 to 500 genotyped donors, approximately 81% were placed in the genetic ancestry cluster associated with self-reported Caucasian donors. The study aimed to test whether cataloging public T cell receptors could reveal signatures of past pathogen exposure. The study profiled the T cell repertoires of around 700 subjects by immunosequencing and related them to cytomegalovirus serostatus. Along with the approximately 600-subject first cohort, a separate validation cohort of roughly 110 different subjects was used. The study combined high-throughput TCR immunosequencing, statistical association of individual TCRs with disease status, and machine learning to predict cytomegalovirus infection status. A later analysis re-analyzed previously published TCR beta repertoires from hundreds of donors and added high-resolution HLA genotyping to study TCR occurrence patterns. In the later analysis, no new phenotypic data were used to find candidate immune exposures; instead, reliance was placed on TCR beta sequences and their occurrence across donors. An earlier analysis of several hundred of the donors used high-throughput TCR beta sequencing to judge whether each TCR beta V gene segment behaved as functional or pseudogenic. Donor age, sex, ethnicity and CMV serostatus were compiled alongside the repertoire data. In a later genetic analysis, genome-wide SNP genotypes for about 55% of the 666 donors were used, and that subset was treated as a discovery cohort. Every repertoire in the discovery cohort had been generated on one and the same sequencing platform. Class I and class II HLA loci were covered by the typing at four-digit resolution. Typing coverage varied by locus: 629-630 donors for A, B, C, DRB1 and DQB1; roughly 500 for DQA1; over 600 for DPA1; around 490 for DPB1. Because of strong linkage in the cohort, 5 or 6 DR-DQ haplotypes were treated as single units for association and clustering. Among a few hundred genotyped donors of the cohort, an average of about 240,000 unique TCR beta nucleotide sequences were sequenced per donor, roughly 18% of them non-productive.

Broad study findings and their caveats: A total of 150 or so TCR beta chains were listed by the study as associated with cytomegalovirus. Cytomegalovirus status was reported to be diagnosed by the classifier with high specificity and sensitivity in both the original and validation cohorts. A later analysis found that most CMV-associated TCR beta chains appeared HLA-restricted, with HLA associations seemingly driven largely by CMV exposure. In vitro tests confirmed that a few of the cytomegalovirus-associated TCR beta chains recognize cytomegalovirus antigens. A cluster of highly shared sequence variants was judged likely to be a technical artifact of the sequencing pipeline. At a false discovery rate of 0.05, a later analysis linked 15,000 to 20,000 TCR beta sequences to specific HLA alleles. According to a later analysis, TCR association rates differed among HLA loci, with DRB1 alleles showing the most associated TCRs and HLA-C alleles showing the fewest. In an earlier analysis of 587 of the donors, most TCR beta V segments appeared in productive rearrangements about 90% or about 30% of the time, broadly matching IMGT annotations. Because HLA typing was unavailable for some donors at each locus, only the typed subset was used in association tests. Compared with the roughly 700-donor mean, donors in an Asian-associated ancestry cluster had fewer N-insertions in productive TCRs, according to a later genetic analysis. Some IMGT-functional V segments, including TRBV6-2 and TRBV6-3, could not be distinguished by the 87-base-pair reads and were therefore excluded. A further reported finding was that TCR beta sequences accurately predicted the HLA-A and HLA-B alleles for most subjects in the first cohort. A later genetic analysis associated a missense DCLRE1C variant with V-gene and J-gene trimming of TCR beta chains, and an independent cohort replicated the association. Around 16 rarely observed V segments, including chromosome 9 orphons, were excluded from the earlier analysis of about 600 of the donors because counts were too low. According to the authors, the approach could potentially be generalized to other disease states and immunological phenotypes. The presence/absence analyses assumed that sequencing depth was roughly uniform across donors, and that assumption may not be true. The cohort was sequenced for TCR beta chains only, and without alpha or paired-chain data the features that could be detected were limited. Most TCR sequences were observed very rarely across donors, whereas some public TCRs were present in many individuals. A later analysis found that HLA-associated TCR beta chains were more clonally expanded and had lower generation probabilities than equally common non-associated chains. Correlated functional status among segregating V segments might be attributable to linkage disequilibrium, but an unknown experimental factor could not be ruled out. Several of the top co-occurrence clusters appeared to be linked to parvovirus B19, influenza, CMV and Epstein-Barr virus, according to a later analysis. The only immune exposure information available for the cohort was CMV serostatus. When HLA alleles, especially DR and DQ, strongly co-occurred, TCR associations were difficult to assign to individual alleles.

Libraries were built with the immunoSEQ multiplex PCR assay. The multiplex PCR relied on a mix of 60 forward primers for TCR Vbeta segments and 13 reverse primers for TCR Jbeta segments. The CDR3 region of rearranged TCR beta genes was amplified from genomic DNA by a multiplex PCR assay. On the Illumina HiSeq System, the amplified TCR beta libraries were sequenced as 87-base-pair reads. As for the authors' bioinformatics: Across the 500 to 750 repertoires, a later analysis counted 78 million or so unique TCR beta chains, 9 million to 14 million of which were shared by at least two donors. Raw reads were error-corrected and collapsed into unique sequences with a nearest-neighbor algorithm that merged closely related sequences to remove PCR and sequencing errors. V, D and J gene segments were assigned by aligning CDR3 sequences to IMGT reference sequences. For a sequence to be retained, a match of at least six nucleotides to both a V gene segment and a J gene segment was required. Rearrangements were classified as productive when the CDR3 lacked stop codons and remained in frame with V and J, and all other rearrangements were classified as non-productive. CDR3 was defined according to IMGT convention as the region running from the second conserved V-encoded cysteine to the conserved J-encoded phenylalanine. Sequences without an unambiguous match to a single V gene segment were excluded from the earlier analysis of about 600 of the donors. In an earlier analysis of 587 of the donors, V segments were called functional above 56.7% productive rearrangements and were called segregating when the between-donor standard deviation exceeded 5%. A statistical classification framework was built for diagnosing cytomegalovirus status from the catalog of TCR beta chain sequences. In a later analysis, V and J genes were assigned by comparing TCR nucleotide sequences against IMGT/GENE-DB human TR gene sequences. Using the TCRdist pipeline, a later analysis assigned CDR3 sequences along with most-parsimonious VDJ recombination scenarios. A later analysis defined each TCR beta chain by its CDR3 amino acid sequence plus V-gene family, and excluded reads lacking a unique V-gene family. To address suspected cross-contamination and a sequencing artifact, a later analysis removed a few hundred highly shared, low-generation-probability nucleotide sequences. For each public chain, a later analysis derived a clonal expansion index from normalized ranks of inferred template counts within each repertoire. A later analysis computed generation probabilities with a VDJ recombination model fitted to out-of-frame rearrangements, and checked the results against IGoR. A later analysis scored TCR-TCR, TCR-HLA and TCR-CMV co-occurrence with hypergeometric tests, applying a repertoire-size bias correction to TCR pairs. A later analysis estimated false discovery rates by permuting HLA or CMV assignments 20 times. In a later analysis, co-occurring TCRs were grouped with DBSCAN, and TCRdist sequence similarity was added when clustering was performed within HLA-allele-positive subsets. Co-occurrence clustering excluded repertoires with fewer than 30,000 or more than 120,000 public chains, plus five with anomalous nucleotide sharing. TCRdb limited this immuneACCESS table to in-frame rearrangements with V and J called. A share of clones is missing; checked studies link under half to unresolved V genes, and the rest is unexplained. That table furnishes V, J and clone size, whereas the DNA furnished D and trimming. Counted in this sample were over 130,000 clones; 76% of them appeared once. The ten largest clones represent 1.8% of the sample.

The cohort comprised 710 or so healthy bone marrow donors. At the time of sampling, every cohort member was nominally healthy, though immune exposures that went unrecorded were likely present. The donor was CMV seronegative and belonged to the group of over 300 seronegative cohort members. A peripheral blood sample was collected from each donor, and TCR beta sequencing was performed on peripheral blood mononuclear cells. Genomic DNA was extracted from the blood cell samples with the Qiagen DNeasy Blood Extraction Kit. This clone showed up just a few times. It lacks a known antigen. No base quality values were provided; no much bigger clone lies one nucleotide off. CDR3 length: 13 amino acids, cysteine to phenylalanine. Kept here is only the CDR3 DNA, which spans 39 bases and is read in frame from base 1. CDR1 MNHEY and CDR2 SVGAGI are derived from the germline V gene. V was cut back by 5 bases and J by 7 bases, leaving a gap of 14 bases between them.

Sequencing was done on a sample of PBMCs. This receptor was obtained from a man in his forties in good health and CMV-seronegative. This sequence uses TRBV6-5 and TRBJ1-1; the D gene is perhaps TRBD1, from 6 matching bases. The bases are TGTGCCAGCAGTCCGAACAGGGTGAATGAAGCTTTCTTT. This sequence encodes CASSPNRVNEAFF.